Here is one TCR beta chain with its context. The germline gives CDR1 SGHRS, CDR2 YFSETQ. Trimming removed 4 bases at V and 4 bases at J, with 14 bases between. This CDR3 has 14 residues. This entry is derived from a study of blood T cell repertoires in COVID-19. Study summary: Acute and convalescent COVID-19 samples came from the United States, Italy and Spain. PBMCs, B-cell-depleted T cells, or T cells were the source of the cDNA or gDNA that made up the material.

The authors' processing: It was from reference gene primer amplification that nucleated cell counts were estimated. Data came from immunoSEQ multiplex PCR; TCRdb stores just in-frame clones and leaves some out. That table furnishes V, J and clone size, whereas the DNA furnished D and trimming. The profile covers hundreds of thousands of clones, with roughly 89% appearing a single time and approximately 1.5% taken by the ten largest. The chain combines TRBV5-1 with TRBJ1-1; weak D call: TRBD1 (6 bases). The specimen was peripheral blood. The receptor was isolated from a woman in her twenties or thirties with active or convalescent COVID-19. The CDR3 DNA reads TGCGCCAGCAGCCCGGCGGGGGGGCTCACTGAAGCTTTCTTT. Translated: CASSPAGGLTEAFF. Variable domain in full (rest from reference TRBV5-1 and TRBJ1-1): KAGVTQTPRYLIKTRGQQVTLSCSPISGHRSVSWYQQTPGQGLQFLFEYFSETQRNKGNFPGRFSGRQFSNSRSEMNVSTLELGDSALYLCASSPAGGLTEAFFGQGTRLTVV.